This T cell receptor (beta chain) was retrieved from a study of cytomegalovirus exposure and HLA in healthy donors. V was clipped by 8 bases and J by 2 bases; unmatched bases: 6. Germline lookup yields CDR1 LNHDA and CDR2 SQIVND (reference sequence). CDR3 length: 14 residues. With 60 Vbeta and 13 Jbeta primers, the PCR was carried out. The table came from immunoSEQ multiplex PCR; TCRdb's copy has only in-frame clones and leaves some out. The sample records approximately 61,000 clones, roughly two thirds being singletons. The study's findings and limits: Cytomegalovirus association was assigned to over 150 TCR beta chains.

To note about this clone: No antigen is known for it.

This clonotype originated in a woman aged 45-60 years in good health and CMV-seronegative. Sequencing was performed on PBMCs. This sequence joins TRBV19 and TRBJ2-3; 8 nucleotides match TRBD1. The CDR3 nucleotides are TGTGCCAGTCACCGACAGGGGTCCACAGATACGCAGTATTTT. This sequence encodes CASHRQGSTDTQYF.